This is a list of T cell receptor beta chains from one sample in a study of cytomegalovirus exposure and HLA in healthy donors. Sequencing used immunoSEQ multiplex PCR; TCRdb keeps in-frame clones, though not all of them. Of over 150,000 clones in the sample, over 70% were seen once. Sequencing used PBMCs. These receptors were collected from a woman in her forties or fifties in good health and CMV-seropositive. CDR3s include the opening cysteine and the closing phenylalanine or tryptophan. Fields, in order: CDR3 protein, CDR3 DNA, D gene, J gene, clone size, CDR3 length, V gene. D genes are given only for firm matches. Size values are once, few and many counts, or a class for expanded clones, and some rows have none.

CASSSLPGGGSGTDTQYF | TGTGCCAGCAGCTCCCTACCGGGGGGGGGTAGTGGCACAGATACGCAGTATTTT | TRBD2 | TRBJ2-3 | - | 18 | TRBV7-9
CSGQSYYGYTF | TGCAGTGGGCAGTCGTACTATGGCTACACCTTC | - | TRBJ1-2 | - | 11 | TRBV20-1
CAPMCRRASYEQYF | TGTGCCCCCATGTGTAGGAGGGCTTCCTACGAGCAGTACTTC | - | TRBJ2-7 | - | 14 | TRBV7-2
CASSGQKNSQYF | TGTGCCAGCTCGGGACAGAAAAACAGTCAGTACTTC | TRBD1 | TRBJ2-4 | - | 12 | TRBV18
CASSLNGRGPEQYF | TGTGCCAGCAGCTTAAATGGCAGGGGGCCCGAGCAGTACTTC | TRBD1 | TRBJ2-7 | few | 14 | TRBV7-3
CASSESRGIVADEQFF | TGTGCCAGCAGTGAAAGTAGGGGAATAGTGGCGGATGAGCAGTTCTTC | - | TRBJ2-1 | - | 16 | TRBV25-1
CASSPSGGGSYNEQFF | TGTGCCAGCAGCCCCAGCGGGGGGGGCTCCTACAATGAGCAGTTCTTC | TRBD2 | TRBJ2-1 | few | 16 | TRBV5-4
CASSPILRQAETQYF | TGTGCCAGCAGCCCTATACTTCGACAGGCTGAGACCCAGTACTTC | - | TRBJ2-5 | - | 15 | TRBV5-6
CAWSILAGAYEQYF | TGTGCCTGGAGTATCTTAGCCGGTGCCTACGAGCAGTACTTC | - | TRBJ2-7 | - | 14 | TRBV30
CASSPRTSGGVSDTQYF | TGCGCCAGCAGTCCAAGGACTAGCGGGGGGGTCTCAGATACGCAGTATTTT | TRBD2 | TRBJ2-3 | - | 17 | TRBV5-1
CAWSVPPPAGVAYNEQFF | TGTGCCTGGAGTGTACCCCCCCCCGCGGGAGTAGCGTACAATGAGCAGTTCTTC | TRBD2 | TRBJ2-1 | - | 18 | TRBV30
CASSYDSGTGELFF | TGTGCCAGCAGTTACGATAGTGGCACCGGGGAGCTGTTTTTT | - | TRBJ2-2 | few | 14 | TRBV6-5
CASSLRGGRSNEQFF | TGTGCCAGCAGCTTAAGGGGCGGGAGGAGTAATGAGCAGTTCTTC | TRBD2 | TRBJ2-1 | - | 15 | TRBV7-6
CASSLGQISNQPQHF | TGTGCCAGCAGCTTGGGCCAGATTAGCAATCAGCCCCAGCATTTT | - | TRBJ1-5 | - | 15 | TRBV5-5
CASSPIYNEQFF | TGTGCCAGCAGCCCTATATACAATGAGCAGTTCTTC | - | TRBJ2-1 | - | 12 | TRBV7-2
CASSPWAAQGGYTF | TGTGCCAGCAGTCCTTGGGCAGCTCAGGGGGGCTACACCTTC | - | TRBJ1-2 | once | 14 | TRBV28
CASSPDRSIEVAEKLFF | TGTGCCAGCTCACCTGACAGGTCGATAGAGGTGGCTGAAAAACTGTTTTTT | - | TRBJ1-4 | once | 17 | TRBV18
CASSFTVSGSSYEQYF | TGCGCCAGCAGCTTCACGGTTTCCGGGAGCTCCTACGAGCAGTACTTC | - | TRBJ2-7 | - | 16 | TRBV5-1
CASRYDRNSNQPQHF | TGCGCCAGCAGATACGACAGGAATAGCAATCAGCCCCAGCATTTT | - | TRBJ1-5 | - | 15 | TRBV4-3
CASRGAVPGYTF | TGTGCCAGCCGGGGGGCAGTTCCTGGCTACACCTTC | - | TRBJ1-2 | - | 12 | TRBV2
CAIRVASNRETQYF | TGTGCCATCCGGGTAGCCTCAAATAGGGAGACCCAGTACTTC | - | TRBJ2-5 | - | 14 | TRBV10-3
CASSIRVGNTEAFF | TGTGCCAGCAGCATCAGGGTCGGGAACACTGAAGCTTTCTTT | - | TRBJ1-1 | once | 14 | TRBV14
CASSLDGQGVYEKLFF | TGTGCCAGCAGCTTGGATGGACAGGGCGTCTATGAAAAACTGTTTTTT | TRBD1 | TRBJ1-4 | once | 16 | TRBV5-6
CASSHLGTADLNTEAFF | TGTGCCAGTAGTCACCTCGGGACAGCCGATTTGAACACTGAAGCTTTCTTT | TRBD1 | TRBJ1-1 | few | 17 | TRBV19
CASSLTGVTEAFF | TGTGCCAGCAGCTTGACAGGGGTTACTGAAGCTTTCTTT | TRBD1 | TRBJ1-1 | - | 13 | TRBV11-2